The subject of this entry is one TCR beta chain. Its antigen is still unknown. The CDR3 spans 15 residues. Germline CDR1 reads SGHTS; CDR2 reads YDEGEE. With 2 bases removed from V and 5 bases from J, the gap between germline ends came to 16 bases. This entry belongs to a study of shared clonotypes between healthy human individuals. For the study at large: A couple of women and a few men aged 18 to 49 served as donors. General observations from the study: Memory subsets had estimated richness that was generally smaller than that of naive subsets.

Repertoires were generated with immunoSEQ multiplex PCR, while TCRdb's copy carries only in-frame clones and drops some. The sample records roughly 1.5 million clones, nearly 99% being singletons. The V call is TRBV5-8, the J call TRBJ2-5; D tentatively reads TRBD1 or TRBD2 (5 bases each). The sequencing sample was made of naive CD4+ T cells sorted from blood. As for subset: CD45RA+ positively selected. The sequence derives from a man aged 30 to 39 in good health. CDR3 sequence: CASSLPGIGVETQYF. DNA for the CDR3: TGTGCCAGCAGCTTACCGGGGATAGGGGTTGAGACCCAGTACTTC.